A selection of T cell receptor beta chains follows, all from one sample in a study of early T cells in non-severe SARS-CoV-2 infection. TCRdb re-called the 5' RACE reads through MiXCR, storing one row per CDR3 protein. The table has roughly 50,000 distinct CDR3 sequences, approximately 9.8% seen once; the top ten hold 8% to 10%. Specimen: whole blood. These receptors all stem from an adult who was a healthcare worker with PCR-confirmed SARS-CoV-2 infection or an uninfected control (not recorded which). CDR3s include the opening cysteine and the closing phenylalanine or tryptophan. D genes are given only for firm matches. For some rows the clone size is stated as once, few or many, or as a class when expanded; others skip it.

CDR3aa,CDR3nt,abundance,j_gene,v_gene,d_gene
CASSQVQREGDEQYF,TGCGCCAGCAGCCAAGTCCAGCGGGAGGGAGACGAGCAGTACTTC,many,TRBJ2-7,TRBV4-1,TRBD2
CASSPVGTMEAFF,TGTGCCAGCTCCCCGGTGGGGACAATGGAAGCTTTCTTT,many,TRBJ1-1,TRBV12-3/TRBV12-4,NA
CASSDGTGVYEQYF,TGCGCCAGCTCCGACGGGACAGGGGTTTACGAGCAGTACTTC,many,TRBJ2-7,TRBV5-1,TRBD1
CSASPIAGTSSYEQYF,TGCAGTGCTAGTCCTATCGCGGGGACTAGCTCCTACGAGCAGTACTTC,NA,TRBJ2-7,TRBV20-1,TRBD2
CASSSPPSEFF,TGTGCCAGCAGCTCCCCGCCATCGGAGTTCTTC,many,TRBJ2-1,TRBV7-9,NA
CASSLGEGGGTEAFF,TGTGCCAGCAGCTTAGGAGAGGGCGGGGGCACTGAAGCTTTCTTT,few,TRBJ1-1,TRBV11-2,NA
CASSLGPLDNSPLHF,TGCGCCAGCAGCTTGGGGCCCCTCGATAATTCACCCCTCCACTTT,few,TRBJ1-6,TRBV5-1,NA
CSVHGTGDPRYSYGYTF,TGCAGCGTTCACGGGACAGGGGATCCAAGGTACTCTTATGGCTACACCTTC,many,TRBJ1-2,TRBV29-1,TRBD1
CSAGDRVKAFF,TGCAGCGCCGGGGACAGGGTTAAGGCTTTCTTT,NA,TRBJ1-1,TRBV29-1,TRBD1
CASSFLRFGGELFF,TGTGCCAGCAGTTTCTTACGCTTCGGAGGGGAGCTGTTTTTT,many,TRBJ2-2,TRBV27,NA
CALRQGNYDYTF,TGTGCCCTTCGACAGGGAAACTATGACTACACCTTC,NA,TRBJ1-2,TRBV6-1,TRBD1
CASSRPNRQPDSNQPQHF,TGTGCCAGCAGCCGCCCCAATAGGCAGCCGGATAGCAATCAGCCCCAGCATTTT,many,TRBJ1-5,TRBV14,NA
CSGGQGIEQYF,TGCAGCGGCGGACAGGGGATCGAGCAGTACTTC,NA,TRBJ2-7,TRBV29-1,TRBD1
CSARDQGYTEAFF,TGCAGTGCTAGGGATCAGGGTTACACTGAAGCTTTCTTT,NA,TRBJ1-1,TRBV20-1,NA
CASSTGLAVSTDTQYF,TGTGCCAGCAGCACGGGACTAGCGGTTAGCACAGATACGCAGTATTTT,NA,TRBJ2-3,TRBV5-4,TRBD2
CASKRGDTEAFF,TGTGCCAGCAAGAGGGGGGACACTGAAGCTTTCTTT,NA,TRBJ1-1,TRBV3-1,NA
CASSFTVTYNEQFF,TGTGCCAGCAGCTTTACTGTTACCTACAATGAGCAGTTCTTC,few,TRBJ2-1,TRBV7-9,NA
CASSLLRGNNEQFF,TGTGCCAGCAGCTTGCTTCGGGGGAACAATGAGCAGTTCTTC,NA,TRBJ2-1,TRBV7-2,NA
CASSETSGIGSNQPQHF,TGTGCCAGCAGTGAAACGTCAGGGATAGGGAGCAATCAGCCCCAGCATTTT,NA,TRBJ1-5,TRBV6-1,NA
CASTEEGSTREQYF,TGTGCCAGCACCGAAGAGGGATCGACGCGGGAGCAGTACTTC,NA,TRBJ2-7,TRBV6-6,NA